Here is one TCR beta chain with its context. TCRdb used MiXCR to reprocess the 5' RACE reads, holding one entry per CDR3 protein. The data hold a few hundred thousand distinct CDR3 sequences, with roughly a sixth observed a single time. The data were obtained in a study of T cells after yellow fever vaccination. V was pared by 5 bases and J by 4 bases, with 8 bases of the junction left unmatched. This CDR3 contains 17 residues. Germline CDR1 reads MNHNS; CDR2 reads SASEGT. This receptor was taken from a man aged 18 to 30 who received the YFV17D yellow fever vaccine. The chain employs TRBV6-1 and TRBJ1-6, with 10 bases matching TRBD1. The starting material was PBMCs, obtained less than 6 days after the first yellow fever vaccination. Written as DNA, the CDR3 is TGTGCCAGCAGTCTCCAGGACAGGGGGTTTTATAATTCACCCCTCCACTTT. It codes for CASSLQDRGFYNSPLHF.